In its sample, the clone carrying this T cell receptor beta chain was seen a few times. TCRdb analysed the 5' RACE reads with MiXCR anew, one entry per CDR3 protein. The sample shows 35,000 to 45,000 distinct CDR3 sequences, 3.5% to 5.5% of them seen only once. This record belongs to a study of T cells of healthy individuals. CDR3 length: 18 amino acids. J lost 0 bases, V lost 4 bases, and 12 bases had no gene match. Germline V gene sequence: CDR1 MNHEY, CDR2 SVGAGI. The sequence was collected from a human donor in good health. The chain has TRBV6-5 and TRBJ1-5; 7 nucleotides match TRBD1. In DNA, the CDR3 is TGTGCCAGCAGTTCCCTTATGACAGGGCTGTATAGCAATCAGCCCCAGCATTTT. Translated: CASSSLMTGLYSNQPQHF.